These 5 T cell receptor beta chains were all obtained from the same sample, sequenced in a study of blood T cells in healthy people across ages. Using a J-beta primer mix together with a sample-barcoded 5' primer, a second PCR was run for roughly 6 to 12 cycles. TCRdb re-called the 5' RACE reads with MiXCR, one entry per CDR3 protein. The sample lists 600,000 or so distinct CDR3 sequences; less than 60% were seen once. Sequences were obtained from blood. The receptors come from a man at least 80 years old in good health.

V gene TRBV7-9 combines with J gene TRBJ2-3; 8 nucleotides agree with TRBD1. The V gene end was trimmed by 4 bases and the J gene end by 4 bases; junction bases not matched to a gene: 4. The CDR3 spans 14 residues. The germline CDR1 and CDR2 sequences are SEHNR and FQNEAQ (reference sequence). CDR3 DNA: TGTGCCAGCAGCTGGTCAGGGGGCGCAGATACGCAGTATTTT. Its translation: CASSWSGGADTQYF.

This clonotype was seen only a few times. CDR3 residues: CASSDLPGQMNEKLFF. The DNA of the CDR3 is TGTGCCAGCAGCGATCTCCCGGGACAGATGAATGAAAAACTGTTTTTT. J is TRBJ1-4 and V is TRBV7-9; 7 bases map to TRBD1. This CDR3 region has 16 residues. The J segment lost 5 bases and the V segment lost 5 bases, leaving 11 bases of the junction unmatched. The V gene's germline CDR1 is SEHNR and CDR2 FQNEAQ (reference sequence).

This clonotype was found a few times. The chain is built from TRBV4-1 and TRBJ2-1, with TRBD2 matching over 12 bases. The CDR3 has 17 amino acids. Germline V gene sequence: CDR1 MGHRA, CDR2 YSYEKL. The V segment lost 6 bases and the J segment 3 bases; nucleotides outside the gene matches: 9. Written as DNA, the CDR3 is TGCGCCAGCAGGCAATGGTCTAGCGGGAGGGACTACAATGAGCAGTTCTTC. Translating gives CASRQWSSGRDYNEQFF.

V and J are TRBV20-1 and TRBJ2-3; TRBD2 agrees at 11 bases. The CDR3 loop spans 16 amino acids. V lost 4 bases to trimming and J lost 6 bases; unmatched junction nucleotides: 12. Germline-derived CDR1 and CDR2 are DFQATT and SNEGSKA (reference sequence). DNA for the CDR3: TGCAGTGCTAATCCGGGTAGCGGGAGGGCAACGGATACGCAGTATTTT. It specifies CSANPGSGRATDTQYF.

The J gene is TRBJ1-2, the V gene TRBV20-1, with no clear D. Germline V CDR1 and CDR2: DFQATT, SNEGSKA (reference sequence). The V gene lost 7 bases and the J gene lost 1 base, with 19 bases spanning the gap. This CDR3 region has 15 residues. The CDR3 DNA sequence: TGCAGTGGTATGGGCCGCCGACTCTTTAACTATGGCTACACCTTC. Translating it yields CSGMGRRLFNYGYTF.